Following are 8 T cell receptor beta chains from one sample sequenced in a study of cytomegalovirus exposure and HLA in healthy donors. PCR involved 60 Vbeta and 13 Jbeta primers. Method: immunoSEQ multiplex PCR; TCRdb's copy keeps in-frame clones and lacks some. The sample totals some 120,000 clones. The specimen was PBMCs. The source is a man aged 30-40 years in good health and CMV-seronegative.

The chain joins TRBV5-1 to TRBJ2-3, with 7 positions matching TRBD2. V dropped 7 bases and J dropped 0; count of bases not matched to a gene: 2. The CDR3 runs to 13 residues. Germline CDR1 reads SGHRS; CDR2 reads YFSETQ. CDR3 nucleotides: TGCGCCAGCTCTAGCGGTAGCACAGATACGCAGTATTTT. Amino acids: CASSSGSTDTQYF.

The chain uses TRBV15 and TRBJ2-7; TRBD2 agrees at 9 bases. The germline V gene has CDR1 LNHNV and CDR2 YYDKDF (reference sequence). This CDR3 comprises 16 residues. J gave up 12 bases and V 0 bases, and 15 bases lay outside the gene matches. CDR3 residues: CATSREKGREGRKRYF. The CDR3 DNA follows: TGTGCCACCAGCAGAGAAAAAGGGCGGGAGGGCCGAAAAAGGTACTTC.

The chain joins TRBV10-3 to TRBJ2-7; weak D call: TRBD2 (6 bases). Germline V gene lookup returns CDR1 ENHRY and CDR2 SYGVKD. With 5 bases removed from V and 2 bases from J, the gap between germline ends came to 19 bases. The CDR3 runs to 16 residues. This CDR3 reads CAISTSEGTLTYEQYF. The CDR3 DNA is TGTGCCATCAGTACATCCGAGGGGACTCTGACCTACGAGCAGTACTTC.

The rearrangement uses TRBV18 and TRBJ2-5; D is perhaps TRBD1 (5 bases). The DNA end favors TRBJ2-7, so the J call may be wrong. There are 14 residues in the CDR3. Germline-derived CDR1 and CDR2 are KGHSH and LQKENI. The CDR3 here is CASSPPGQSYEQYF. The CDR3 nucleotides read TGTGCCAGCTCACCACCGGGGCAGAGCTACGAGCAGTACTTC.

J is TRBJ2-1 and V is TRBV27, with D possibly matching TRBD2 (5 bases). The germline V gene has CDR1 MNHEY and CDR2 SMNVEV (reference sequence). The CDR3 is 18 amino acids. V shed 0 bases and J shed 3 bases, with 18 bases lying between them. The CDR3 DNA reads as TGTGCCAGCAGTTTATCCCCGTCCACCGGAGGAAACTACAATGAGCAGTTCTTC. Protein product: CASSLSPSTGGNYNEQFF.

The chain uses TRBV6-5 and TRBJ1-6; D not certain. The germline CDR1 and CDR2 sequences are MNHEY and SVGAGI. The CDR3 is 14 residues long. Trimming removed 6 bases from V and 7 bases from J, with 13 bases in between. The CDR3 spells CASRREFENSPLHF. For the CDR3, the DNA is TGTGCCAGCAGGCGGGAATTCGAGAATTCACCCCTCCACTTT.

The rearrangement joins TRBV19 to TRBJ2-5; TRBD2 agrees at 13 bases. CDR3 length: 15 amino acids. Germline trimming cut 4 bases from V and 4 bases from J; bases unmatched to any gene: 3. CDR1 is LNHDA and CDR2 is SQIVND in the germline V gene (reference sequence). The CDR3 protein is CASSKGTSGAETQYF. CDR3 DNA: TGTGCCAGTAGTAAAGGGACTAGCGGGGCAGAGACCCAGTACTTC.

V gene TRBV27 combines with J gene TRBJ2-5; the match to TRBD1 covers 7 bases. The CDR3 sequence is 13 residues long. Trimming at V came to 5 bases and at J to 5 bases, leaving 5 bases not matched to a gene. The germline V gene encodes CDR1 MNHEY and CDR2 SMNVEV (reference sequence). The CDR3 is CASSQQGWETQYF. The DNA for the CDR3 is TGTGCCAGCAGTCAACAGGGGTGGGAGACCCAGTACTTC.